These T cell receptor beta chains were read from a single sample in a study of blood T cell repertoires in COVID-19. Data came from immunoSEQ multiplex PCR; TCRdb stores just in-frame clones and leaves some out. This table holds about 73,000 clones, 82% found once. Sequencing used peripheral blood. These TCRs come from a woman aged 55 to 70 with acute or convalescent COVID-19. The CDR3 runs from the conserved cysteine through the conserved F or W. A D gene is named only where the DNA matches it firmly. Expanded clones get a size class; other rows say once, few or many, or leave the size out.

j_call v_call d_call clone_size cdr3_aa cdr3_nt
TRBJ1-5 TRBV6-5 NA once CASSYTQGNQPQHF TGTGCCAGCAGTTACACCCAGGGTAATCAGCCCCAGCATTTT
TRBJ2-1 TRBV10-1 NA NA CASSDPAGSRGEQFF TGCGCCAGCAGCGATCCCGCCGGGAGTAGGGGTGAGCAGTTCTTC
TRBJ1-2 TRBV14 NA NA CASSQDQQNYGYTF TGTGCCAGCAGCCAAGATCAACAGAACTATGGCTACACCTTC
TRBJ1-2 TRBV6-6 TRBD1 NA CASSKTGGGYTF TGTGCCAGCAGTAAGACAGGGGGGGGCTACACCTTC
TRBJ1-2 TRBV9 NA NA CASSEGPQGGIYGYTF TGTGCCAGCAGCGAGGGTCCCCAGGGAGGGATCTATGGCTACACCTTC
TRBJ1-6 TRBV28 NA once CASVGGSSYNSPLHF TGTGCCAGCGTTGGGGGGAGCTCCTATAATTCACCCCTCCACTTT
TRBJ2-1 TRBV7-2 TRBD2 NA CASSLAGTSGSYNEQFF TGTGCCAGCAGCTTAGCCGGGACTAGCGGGTCCTACAATGAGCAGTTCTTC
TRBJ1-1 TRBV29-1 NA NA CSVALSNTEAFF TGCAGCGTTGCTCTCAGTAACACTGAAGCTTTCTTT
TRBJ2-7 TRBV9 NA NA CASSVAVAQINEQYF TGTGCCAGCAGCGTCGCGGTGGCGCAGATCAACGAGCAGTACTTC
TRBJ1-4 TRBV6-5 TRBD1 NA CASSLGQGGEKLFF TGTGCCAGCAGTCTCGGACAGGGGGGCGAAAAACTGTTTTTT
TRBJ1-3 TRBV5-4 NA NA CASSRELGGSGNTIYF TGTGCCAGCAGCCGCGAACTCGGGGGATCTGGAAACACCATATATTTT
TRBJ1-2 TRBV11-2 TRBD1 NA CASSLAGQGAFGYGYTF TGTGCCAGCAGCCTCGCGGGACAGGGGGCTTTCGGCTATGGCTACACCTTC
TRBJ1-1 TRBV7-9 NA NA CASSPGGGEGTEAFF TGTGCCAGCAGCCCGGGGGGGGGCGAGGGCACTGAAGCTTTCTTT
TRBJ1-6 TRBV19 TRBD1 NA CASANRGHNSPLHF TGTGCCAGTGCCAACAGGGGCCATAATTCACCCCTCCACTTT
TRBJ2-7 TRBV9 NA NA CASSPRQSARYEQYF TGTGCCAGCAGCCCCAGACAATCCGCCCGCTACGAGCAGTACTTC
TRBJ1-5 TRBV6-5 TRBD1 NA CASSLSDRGQPQHF TGTGCCAGCAGCCTGTCTGACAGGGGGCAGCCCCAGCATTTT
TRBJ1-2 TRBV29-1 NA few CSVEKQGWGYTF TGCAGCGTTGAAAAACAGGGTTGGGGCTACACCTTC
TRBJ2-7 TRBV7-9 NA NA CASRPAWGTSYEQYF TGTGCCAGCAGACCCGCTTGGGGGACATCCTACGAGCAGTACTTC
TRBJ2-2 TRBV18 TRBD2 NA CASSPPKASGYTGELFF TGTGCCAGCTCACCACCTAAGGCTAGCGGATACACCGGGGAGCTGTTTTTT
TRBJ1-4 TRBV27 NA NA CASSSIATNEKLFF TGTGCCAGCAGTTCTATAGCAACTAATGAAAAACTGTTTTTT
TRBJ1-5 TRBV14 NA NA CASHRTNQPQHF TGTGCCAGCCACAGAACTAATCAGCCCCAGCATTTT
TRBJ2-5 TRBV5-1 NA once CASSYPGPGQETQYF TGCGCCAGCAGCTATCCGGGTCCGGGCCAAGAGACCCAGTACTTC
TRBJ2-3 TRBV5-1 TRBD2 once CASTGSGRYLRDTQYF TGCGCCAGCACGGGCAGCGGGAGGTACCTCAGGGATACGCAGTATTTT
TRBJ1-2 TRBV27 NA NA CASSPKGDTRASYGYTF TGTGCCAGCAGTCCGAAGGGGGACACCAGGGCGTCCTATGGCTACACCTTC
TRBJ1-5 TRBV19 NA NA CASSSRQGNQPQHF TGTGCCAGTAGTTCAAGACAGGGCAATCAGCCCCAGCATTTT
TRBJ2-1 TRBV21-1 NA NA CASSANGRTWRNEQFF TGTGCCAGCAGCGCAAATGGGAGGACTTGGCGGAATGAGCAGTTCTTC
TRBJ2-1 TRBV5-1 NA NA CASSLLTEPYNEQFF TGCGCCAGCAGCTTGTTAACTGAACCCTACAATGAGCAGTTCTTC
TRBJ2-3 TRBV2 NA few CASSEAGGTDTQYF TGTGCCAGCAGTGAAGCGGGAGGCACAGATACGCAGTATTTT
TRBJ1-2 TRBV18 TRBD1 NA CASAPGQGDGYTF TGTGCCAGCGCTCCGGGACAGGGAGATGGCTACACCTTC
TRBJ1-1 TRBV6-5 NA NA CASIQAEKNTEAFF TGTGCCAGCATTCAGGCAGAGAAGAACACTGAAGCTTTCTTT
TRBJ1-5 TRBV3-1/TRBV3-2 NA NA CASSQVAGHQPQHF TGTGCCAGCAGCCAAGTGGCGGGGCATCAGCCCCAGCATTTT
TRBJ1-2 TRBV2 TRBD1 NA CASRRKQGADGYTF TGTGCCAGCAGGCGAAAACAGGGGGCAGACGGCTACACCTTC
TRBJ1-2 TRBV9 NA NA CASSARGGAGYGYTF TGTGCCAGCAGCGCTCGCGGAGGGGCAGGCTATGGCTACACCTTC
TRBJ2-2 TRBV5-1 TRBD2 few CASTASGITGELFF TGCGCCAGCACTGCTAGCGGAATCACCGGGGAGCTGTTTTTT
TRBJ2-2 TRBV29-1 TRBD2 NA CSVDSGRNNGELFF TGCAGCGTTGACAGCGGGAGGAATAACGGGGAGCTGTTTTTT
TRBJ2-6 TRBV19 NA few CASSMAGFSGANVLTF TGTGCCAGTAGTATGGCAGGCTTCTCTGGGGCCAACGTCCTGACTTTC
TRBJ1-6 TRBV6-5 NA NA CASSYSIQANSPLHF TGTGCCAGCAGTTACTCGATACAGGCTAATTCACCCCTCCACTTT
TRBJ2-1 TRBV24-1 TRBD2 NA CATSDVLAGSYNEQFF TGTGCCACCAGTGATGTACTAGCGGGAAGCTACAATGAGCAGTTCTTC
TRBJ1-1 TRBV3-1/TRBV3-2 NA NA CASSLTGMNTEAFF TGTGCCAGCAGCCTAACAGGTATGAACACTGAAGCTTTCTTT
TRBJ2-1 TRBV6-1 NA NA CASSDPEGTEFGPYNEQFF TGTGCCAGCAGTGATCCCGAGGGGACTGAATTTGGCCCCTACAATGAGCAGTTCTTC
TRBJ1-1 TRBV7-8 TRBD1 NA CASSQQGAGMNTEAFF TGTGCCAGCAGCCAACAGGGGGCGGGTATGAACACTGAAGCTTTCTTT
TRBJ1-3 TRBV5-6 NA NA CASSLVSTGGNTIYF TGTGCCAGCAGCTTGGTGTCAACGGGGGGAAACACCATATATTTT
TRBJ2-1 TRBV7-2 NA NA CASSFGTLAYNEQFF TGTGCCAGCAGCTTCGGGACATTAGCTTACAATGAGCAGTTCTTC
TRBJ2-7 TRBV27 TRBD2 few CASKALAGPYEQYF TGTGCCAGCAAGGCCCTAGCGGGGCCCTACGAGCAGTACTTC
TRBJ2-1 TRBV27 NA NA CASSPRVVSEQFF TGTGCCAGCAGCCCCAGGGTAGTCAGTGAGCAGTTCTTC